Listed below are T cell receptor beta chains from one sample, sequenced in a study of kidney transplant recipient with SARS-CoV-2 infection. TCRdb reprocessed the reads via MiXCR and lists one record per CDR3 protein. The sample has 200,000 to 250,000 distinct CDR3 sequences; around 28% are singletons. Sequencing used a blood sample, obtained at baseline and on approximately day 120 from a kidney transplant recipient. Receptor source: a young adult male patient who had COVID-19 and was a kidney transplant recipient. Some T cells may be graft donor cells. CDR3s include the opening cysteine and the closing phenylalanine or tryptophan. Fields, in order: J gene, clone size, V gene, D gene, CDR3 DNA, CDR3 protein. The D gene is left open where the match is weak. Only part of the rows carry a size: once, few, many, or a class if the clone is expanded.

J: TRBJ2-7; size: many; V: TRBV5-1; D: NA; DNA: TGCGCCACCACCCAGGGGCAGGGAGGATACTACGAGCAGTACTTC; CDR3: CATTQGQGGYYEQYF
J: TRBJ1-1; size: few; V: TRBV28; D: TRBD1; DNA: TGTGCCAGCAGTCGGGGGGACAGCTTAAACACTGAAGCTTTCTTT; CDR3: CASSRGDSLNTEAFF
J: TRBJ1-3; size: many; V: TRBV28; D: NA; DNA: TGTGCCAGCATACTTGACAGCAGCTCTGGAAACACCATATATTTT; CDR3: CASILDSSSGNTIYF
J: TRBJ1-6; size: many; V: TRBV3-1; D: NA; DNA: TGTGCCAGCAGGCGGGACGATTATAATTCACCCCTCCACTTT; CDR3: CASRRDDYNSPLHF
J: TRBJ2-6; size: many; V: TRBV8-2; D: NA; DNA: TGTGGCAAGGCAGGGAGGATAACACAAAGTCGGGCCAACGTCCTGACTTTC; CDR3: CGKAGRITQSRANVLTF
J: TRBJ1-2; size: many; V: TRBV24-1; D: NA; DNA: TGTGCCACCAGTGATTTAATTGGCTACACCTTC; CDR3: CATSDLIGYTF
J: TRBJ1-2; size: few; V: TRBV30; D: NA; DNA: TGTGCCTGGAGAGGCGTAGGGGGGGCTGGGTGGTATGGCTACACCTTC; CDR3: CAWRGVGGAGWYGYTF
J: TRBJ2-1; size: NA; V: TRBV9; D: TRBD1; DNA: TGTGCCAGCAGCATCGGACAGGCGAGCTCCTACAATGAGCAGTTCTTC; CDR3: CASSIGQASSYNEQFF
J: TRBJ2-1; size: NA; V: TRBV30; D: TRBD2; DNA: TGTGCCTGGAGTGTACCCCCTAGCGGGAGTAGGGATGAGCAGTTCTTC; CDR3: CAWSVPPSGSRDEQFF
J: TRBJ2-5; size: few; V: TRBV10-3; D: NA; DNA: TGTACCATCAGTCCCGAGGGGGGGAGGAGGACAAAGACCCAGTACTTC; CDR3: CTISPEGGRRTKTQYF
J: TRBJ1-1; size: many; V: TRBV6-5; D: NA; DNA: TGTGCCAGCATCTCCAGGAGCAACACTGAAGCTTTCTTT; CDR3: CASISRSNTEAFF
J: TRBJ2-3; size: NA; V: TRBV13; D: TRBD2; DNA: TGTGCCAGCAGCCTCGGGGGTCCGACTAGCGGGGGGACGATGGATACGCAGTATTTT; CDR3: CASSLGGPTSGGTMDTQYF
J: TRBJ2-7; size: many; V: TRBV28; D: TRBD1; DNA: TGTGCCAGCCGACCTATGGGACAGGGGTCCTCCTACGAGCAGTACTTC; CDR3: CASRPMGQGSSYEQYF
J: TRBJ1-3; size: few; V: TRBV6-5; D: NA; DNA: TGTGCCAGCCGCTCTGAAGAACAGGGAAACACCATATATTTT; CDR3: CASRSEEQGNTIYF
J: TRBJ2-5; size: many; V: TRBV3-1; D: NA; DNA: TGTGCCAGCAGCTCATCGGATCCCATTTCTTTCTCTGAGACCCAGTACTTC; CDR3: CASSSSDPISFSETQYF
J: TRBJ1-2; size: few; V: TRBV5-8; D: NA; DNA: TGTGCCAGCTGCGCCGTTCATCCACGAAAGACCTATGGCTACACCTTC; CDR3: CASCAVHPRKTYGYTF
J: TRBJ1-2; size: many; V: TRBV23-1; D: NA; DNA: TGCGCCAGCAGTCGGTGGGAGCTACGCAGAAAGACCTATGGCTACACCTTC; CDR3: CASSRWELRRKTYGYTF
J: TRBJ2-7; size: many; V: TRBV5-1; D: NA; DNA: TGCGCCAGCAGCTTGGATCCAGGGTATGCCTACGAGCAGTACTTC; CDR3: CASSLDPGYAYEQYF
J: TRBJ2-7; size: many; V: TRBV24-1; D: NA; DNA: TGTGCCACCAGTGATTCCCCGCCCCAATACGAGCAGTACTTC; CDR3: CATSDSPPQYEQYF
J: TRBJ1-2; size: many; V: TRBV20-1; D: NA; DNA: TGCAGTGCTAATGACCTGCTGTTTCGAAAGACCTATGGCTACACCTTC; CDR3: CSANDLLFRKTYGYTF
J: TRBJ2-1; size: few; V: TRBV4-3; D: TRBD2; DNA: TGCGCCAGCAGCCAAGAAGCGGGAGACTTCGGGGGGAATGAGCAGTTCTTC; CDR3: CASSQEAGDFGGNEQFF
J: TRBJ2-5; size: many; V: TRBV7-9; D: TRBD2; DNA: TGTGCCAGCAGTCCTGCCGGACTAGCCTTCCAAGAGACCCAGTACTTC; CDR3: CASSPAGLAFQETQYF
J: TRBJ2-1; size: few; V: TRBV7-2; D: TRBD1; DNA: TGTGCCAGCAGCTTAGAGAGGACAGGGGGCCATGAGCAGTTCTTC; CDR3: CASSLERTGGHEQFF
J: TRBJ2-3; size: NA; V: TRBV20-1; D: TRBD2; DNA: TGCAGTGCTGGTTTAGCGGGAGGGCCTGGCAGCACAGATACGCAGTATTTT; CDR3: CSAGLAGGPGSTDTQYF
J: TRBJ2-5; size: many; V: TRBV3-2; D: NA; DNA: TGTGCCAGCAGCTTCTCGGGGACCCAGTACTTC; CDR3: CASSFSGTQYF
J: TRBJ2-1; size: many; V: TRBV3-1; D: TRBD2; DNA: TGTGCCAGCAGCCAAGATTGGGGGGAGGGCTTCTACAATGAGCAGTTCTTC; CDR3: CASSQDWGEGFYNEQFF
J: TRBJ2-5; size: many; V: TRBV4-2; D: NA; DNA: TGTGCCAGCAGCCAAGGTTTCTCGTCTCGGGAGTACCAAGAGACCCAGTACTTC; CDR3: CASSQGFSSREYQETQYF
J: TRBJ1-2; size: many; V: TRBV7-9; D: NA; DNA: TGTGCCAGCAGCTGGCTAACATACCATGGAAAGACCTATGGCTACACCTTC; CDR3: CASSWLTYHGKTYGYTF
J: TRBJ1-2; size: many; V: TRBV8-2; D: NA; DNA: TGTGGCAGTCTAAGCGTTGATAGCCGAAAGACCTATGGCTACACCTTC; CDR3: CGSLSVDSRKTYGYTF
J: TRBJ1-4; size: NA; V: TRBV10-3; D: TRBD1; DNA: TGTGCCATCAGTGGGAGACAGGGGTCAACTAATGAAAAACTGTTTTTT; CDR3: CAISGRQGSTNEKLFF
J: TRBJ1-1; size: many; V: TRBV30; D: NA; DNA: TGTGCCTGGAGTGGAACTTACACTGAAGCTTTCTTT; CDR3: CAWSGTYTEAFF
J: TRBJ2-2; size: many; V: TRBV27; D: NA; DNA: TGTGCCAGCAGCCCCGGACAGCTCGATTGGGGCACCGGGGAGCTGTTTTTT; CDR3: CASSPGQLDWGTGELFF
J: TRBJ2-1; size: few; V: TRBV29-1; D: NA; DNA: TGCAGCGTTGCGGGGGACGGTTACAATGAGCAGTTCTTC; CDR3: CSVAGDGYNEQFF
J: TRBJ2-1; size: many; V: TRBV6-6; D: TRBD2; DNA: TGTGCCAGCAGTTACCACCGGACTAGCGGGACTCGGGGAGATGAGCAGTTCTTC; CDR3: CASSYHRTSGTRGDEQFF
J: TRBJ2-1; size: few; V: TRBV9; D: TRBD2; DNA: TGTGCCAGCAGCGTTAGCGGGAGATCTGAGCAGTTCTTC; CDR3: CASSVSGRSEQFF
J: TRBJ1-2; size: many; V: TRBV7-2; D: NA; DNA: TGTGCCAGCAGCAGTGGCTACAGAGACGGAAAGACCTATGGCTACACCTTC; CDR3: CASSSGYRDGKTYGYTF
J: TRBJ2-7; size: many; V: TRBV6-6; D: TRBD2; DNA: TGTGCCAGCAGTAAGCGGGAGGAGTACGAGCAGTACTTC; CDR3: CASSKREEYEQYF
J: TRBJ1-2; size: many; V: TRBV3-1; D: NA; DNA: TGTGCCAGCAGCCTTCCCCCCACCCTTCGAAAGACCTATGGCTACACCTTC; CDR3: CASSLPPTLRKTYGYTF
J: TRBJ1-2; size: NA; V: TRBV5-3; D: NA; DNA: TGTGCCAGAGCCGTACGAGTGGTGAGAAAGACCTATGGCTACACCTTC; CDR3: CARAVRVVRKTYGYTF
J: TRBJ2-1; size: few; V: TRBV7-9; D: TRBD2; DNA: TGTGCCAGCAGCTTAGCGGGACTAGCAGGTAATGAGCAGTTCTTC; CDR3: CASSLAGLAGNEQFF
J: TRBJ1-1; size: many; V: TRBV29-1; D: NA; DNA: TGCAGCGTTGAACCCCCAGGGTGGGGCACTGAAGCTTTCTTT; CDR3: CSVEPPGWGTEAFF
J: TRBJ1-1; size: many; V: TRBV2; D: NA; DNA: TGTGCCAGCAGGAGAGGGGGGACTGAAGCTTTCTTT; CDR3: CASRRGGTEAFF
J: TRBJ2-3; size: many; V: TRBV21-1; D: NA; DNA: TGTGCCAGCAGGGGTGGCATAGCTACAGTCATGCAAGATACGCAGTATTTT; CDR3: CASRGGIATVMQDTQYF
J: TRBJ1-2; size: NA; V: TRBV4-2; D: NA; DNA: TGTGCCAGCAGCGTCCAACACAAAGGTTGGAAGACCTATGGTTACACCTTC; CDR3: CASSVQHKGWKTYGYTF
J: TRBJ2-7; size: many; V: TRBV20-1; D: NA; DNA: TGCAGTGTTCCCCGTGGGGGGGAGCAGTACTTC; CDR3: CSVPRGGEQYF
J: TRBJ2-2; size: NA; V: TRBV6-5; D: TRBD1; DNA: TGTGCCAGCAGCCAGGGACAGAGGAACACCGGGGAGCTGCTTTTT; CDR3: CASSQGQRNTGELLF
J: TRBJ2-2; size: many; V: TRBV5-1; D: TRBD2; DNA: TGCGCCAGCAGCCCTAAGTATAGCGGGAGGGCCGGCGGGGAGCTGTTTTTT; CDR3: CASSPKYSGRAGGELFF
J: TRBJ2-3; size: many; V: TRBV11-1; D: NA; DNA: TGTGCCAGCAGCTTAGGGGGCGCACACACAGATACGCAGTATTTT; CDR3: CASSLGGAHTDTQYF
J: TRBJ2-2; size: many; V: TRBV14; D: TRBD2; DNA: TGTGCCAGCAGCCCCCCTAGCGGTTTTCTCACCGGGGAGCTGTTTTTT; CDR3: CASSPPSGFLTGELFF
J: TRBJ2-2; size: many; V: TRBV9; D: NA; DNA: TGTGCCAGCAGCGTATCCGCAGGGAACACCGGGGAGCTGTTTTTT; CDR3: CASSVSAGNTGELFF
J: TRBJ2-7; size: many; V: TRBV5-1; D: TRBD2; DNA: TGCGCCAGCACCCAGAACGCCGGGGGGGACGAGCAGTACTTC; CDR3: CASTQNAGGDEQYF
J: TRBJ1-5; size: many; V: TRBV20-1; D: NA; DNA: TGCAGTGCTTCCTCCCACAATAGACAGGAGGATCAGCCCCAGCATTTT; CDR3: CSASSHNRQEDQPQHF
J: TRBJ2-3; size: NA; V: TRBV28; D: NA; DNA: TGTGCCGGCAGTTTATCAGGCAGCCTTACTAGCACAGATACGCAGTATTTT; CDR3: CAGSLSGSLTSTDTQYF
J: TRBJ2-1; size: many; V: TRBV6-2/TRBV6-3; D: NA; DNA: TGTGCCAGCAGTCCCCAGGGTTCCTACAATGAGCAGTTCTTC; CDR3: CASSPQGSYNEQFF